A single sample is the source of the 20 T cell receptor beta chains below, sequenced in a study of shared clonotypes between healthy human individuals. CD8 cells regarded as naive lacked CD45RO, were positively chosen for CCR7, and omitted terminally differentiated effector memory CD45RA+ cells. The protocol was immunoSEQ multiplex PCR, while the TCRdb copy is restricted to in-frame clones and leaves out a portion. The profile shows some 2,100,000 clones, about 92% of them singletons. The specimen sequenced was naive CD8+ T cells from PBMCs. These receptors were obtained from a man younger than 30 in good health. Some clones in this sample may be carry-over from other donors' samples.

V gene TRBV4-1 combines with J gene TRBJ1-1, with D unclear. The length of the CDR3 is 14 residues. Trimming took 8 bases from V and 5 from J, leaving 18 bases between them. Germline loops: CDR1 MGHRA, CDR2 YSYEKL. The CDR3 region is CASVPGRGGTEAFF. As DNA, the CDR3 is TGCGCCAGCGTCCCTGGGCGGGGAGGGACTGAAGCTTTCTTT.

CDR3 sequence (DNA): TGTGCTAGTGGTCGCAATCCGGGGACTGAAGCTTTCTTT. This codes for CASGRNPGTEAFF. V usage is TRBV12-5 and J usage is TRBJ1-1; D is unclear. CDR1 and CDR2 from the germline V gene are LGHNT and FRNRAP. The CDR3 runs to 13 residues. The V and J ends lost 5 bases and 5 bases respectively, with 12 bases between them.

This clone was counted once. The CDR3 loop is CASSTNGGAGETQYF. The CDR3 bases are TGCGCCAGCAGCACAAACGGGGGGGCCGGAGAGACCCAGTACTTC. The J gene is TRBJ2-5, the V gene TRBV4-1; 8 bases fit TRBD2. The CDR3 is 15 amino acids. CDR1 is MGHRA and CDR2 is YSYEKL in the germline V gene. Losses at the gene ends were 5 bases for V and 4 bases for J; bases not matched to a gene: 9.

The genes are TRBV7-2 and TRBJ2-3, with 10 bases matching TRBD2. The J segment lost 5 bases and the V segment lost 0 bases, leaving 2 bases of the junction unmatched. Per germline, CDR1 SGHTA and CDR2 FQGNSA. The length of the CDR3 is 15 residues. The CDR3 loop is CASSLALAGLDTQYF. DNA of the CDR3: TGTGCCAGCAGCTTAGCACTAGCGGGATTAGATACGCAGTATTTT.

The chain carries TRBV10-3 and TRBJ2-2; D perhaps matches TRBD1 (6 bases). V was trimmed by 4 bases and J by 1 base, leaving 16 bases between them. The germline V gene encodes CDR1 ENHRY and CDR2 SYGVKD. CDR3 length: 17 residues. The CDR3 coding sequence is TGTGCCATCAGTGCGATAGTGGGGGCCCTGAACACCGGGGAGCTGTTTTTT. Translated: CAISAIVGALNTGELFF.

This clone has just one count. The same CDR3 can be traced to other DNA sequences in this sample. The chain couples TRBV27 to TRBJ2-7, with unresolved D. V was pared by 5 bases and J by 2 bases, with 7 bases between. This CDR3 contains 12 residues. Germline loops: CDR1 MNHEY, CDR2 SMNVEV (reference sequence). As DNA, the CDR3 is TGTGCCAGCAGTAGCGTCCCCTACGAGCAGTACTTC. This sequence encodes CASSSVPYEQYF.

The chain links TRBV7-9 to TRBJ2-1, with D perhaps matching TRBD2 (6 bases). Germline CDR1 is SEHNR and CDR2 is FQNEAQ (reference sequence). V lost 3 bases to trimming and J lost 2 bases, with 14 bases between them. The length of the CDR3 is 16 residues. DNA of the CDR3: TGTGCCAGCAGCTTGGGGCCGGGAGAAGCCTACAATGAGCAGTTCTTC. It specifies CASSLGPGEAYNEQFF.

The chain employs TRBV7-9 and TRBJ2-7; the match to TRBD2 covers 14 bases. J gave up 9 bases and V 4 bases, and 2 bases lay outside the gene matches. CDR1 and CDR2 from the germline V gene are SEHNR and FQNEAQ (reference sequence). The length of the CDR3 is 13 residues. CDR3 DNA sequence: TGTGCCAGCAGCTCCGGGACTAGCGGGAGGCAGTACTTC. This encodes CASSSGTSGRQYF.

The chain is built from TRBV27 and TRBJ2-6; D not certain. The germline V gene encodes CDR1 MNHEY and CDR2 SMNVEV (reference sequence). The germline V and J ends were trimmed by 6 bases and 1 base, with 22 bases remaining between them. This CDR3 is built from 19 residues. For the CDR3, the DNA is TGTGCCAGCAGCTCTTACGCTCAGGATTACGGTTCTGGGGCCAACGTCCTGACTTTC. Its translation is CASSSYAQDYGSGANVLTF.

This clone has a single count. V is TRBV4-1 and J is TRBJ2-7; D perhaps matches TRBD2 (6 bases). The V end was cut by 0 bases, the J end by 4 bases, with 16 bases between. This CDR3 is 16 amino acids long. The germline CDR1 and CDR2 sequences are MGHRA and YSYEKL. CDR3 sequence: CASSQDSFIGRYEQYF. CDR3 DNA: TGCGCCAGCAGCCAAGATTCGTTTATTGGGAGGTACGAGCAGTACTTC.

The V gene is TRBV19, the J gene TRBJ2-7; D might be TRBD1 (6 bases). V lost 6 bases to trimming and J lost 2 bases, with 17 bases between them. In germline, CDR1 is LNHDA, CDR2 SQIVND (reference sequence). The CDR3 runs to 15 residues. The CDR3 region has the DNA TGTGCCAGTAGCCTAAGGGGGAGTTATACCTACGAGCAGTACTTC. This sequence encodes CASSLRGSYTYEQYF.

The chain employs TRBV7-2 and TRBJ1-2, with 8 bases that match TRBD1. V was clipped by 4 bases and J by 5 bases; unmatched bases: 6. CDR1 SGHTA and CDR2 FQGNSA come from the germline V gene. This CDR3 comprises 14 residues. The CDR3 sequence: CASSSSYRGYGYTF. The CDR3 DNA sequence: TGTGCCAGCAGCTCAAGTTACAGGGGGTATGGCTACACCTTC.

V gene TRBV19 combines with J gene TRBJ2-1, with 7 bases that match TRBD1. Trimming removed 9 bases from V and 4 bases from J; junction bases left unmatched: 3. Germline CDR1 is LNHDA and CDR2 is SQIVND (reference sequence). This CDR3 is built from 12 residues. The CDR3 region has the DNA TGTGCCAGCGGGACAGCTTACAATGAGCAGTTCTTC. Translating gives CASGTAYNEQFF.

DNA of the CDR3: TGTGCCAGCAAACCCGGGCCAGGGGGCAGCGGGGAGCTGTTTTTT. Translating gives CASKPGPGGSGELFF. The chain is built from TRBV6-5 and TRBJ2-2, with 8 bases identical to TRBD1. V lost 7 bases to trimming and J lost 7 bases; unmatched junction nucleotides: 11. The germline CDR1 and CDR2 sequences are MNHEY and SVGAGI. The CDR3 is made up of 15 amino acids.

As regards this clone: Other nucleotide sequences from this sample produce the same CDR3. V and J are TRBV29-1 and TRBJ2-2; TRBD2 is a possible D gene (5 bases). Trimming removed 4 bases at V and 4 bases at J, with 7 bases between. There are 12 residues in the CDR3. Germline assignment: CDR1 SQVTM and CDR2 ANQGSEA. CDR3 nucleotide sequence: TGCAGCGTTGTGGGGAGCACCGGGGAGCTGTTTTTT. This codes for CSVVGSTGELFF.

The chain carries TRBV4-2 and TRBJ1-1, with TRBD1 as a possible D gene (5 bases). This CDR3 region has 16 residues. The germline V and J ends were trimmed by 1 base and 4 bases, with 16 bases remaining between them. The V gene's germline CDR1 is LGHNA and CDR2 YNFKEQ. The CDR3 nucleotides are TGTGCCAGCAGCCAAGTCTTTGGAGGAGGGGTCACTGAAGCTTTCTTT. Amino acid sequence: CASSQVFGGGVTEAFF.

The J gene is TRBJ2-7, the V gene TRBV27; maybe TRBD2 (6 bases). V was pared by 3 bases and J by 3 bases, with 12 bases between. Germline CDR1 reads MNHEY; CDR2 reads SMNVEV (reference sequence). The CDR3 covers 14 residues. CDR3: CASSFGGAGYEQYF. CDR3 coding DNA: TGTGCCAGCAGTTTCGGCGGGGCCGGCTACGAGCAGTACTTC.

The chain's CDR3 is CASGPGGSYNEQFF. DNA for the CDR3: TGTGCTAGTGGCCCGGGGGGCTCCTACAATGAGCAGTTCTTC. The J gene is TRBJ2-1, the V gene TRBV12-5, with 7 bases matching TRBD2. Germline V CDR1 and CDR2: LGHNT, FRNRAP. The CDR3 extends over 14 amino acids. V was pared by 6 bases and J by 0 bases, with 2 bases of the junction left unmatched.

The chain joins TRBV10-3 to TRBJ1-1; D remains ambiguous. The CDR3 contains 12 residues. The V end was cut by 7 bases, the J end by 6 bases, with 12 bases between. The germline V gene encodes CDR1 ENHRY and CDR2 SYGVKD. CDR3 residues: CAITSTGPEAFF. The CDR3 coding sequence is TGTGCCATCACCTCGACTGGGCCTGAAGCTTTCTTT.

CDR3 nucleotide sequence: TGCGCCAGCAGCCAAGTGGTAAACAATGAGCAGTTCTTC. Translating gives CASSQVVNNEQFF. This chain connects TRBV4-1 to TRBJ2-1; D is ambiguous. CDR1 and CDR2 from the germline V gene are MGHRA and YSYEKL. Trimming stripped 1 base from V and 5 bases from J, with 6 bases between. This CDR3 region has 13 residues.